Sequencing of this T cell receptor beta chain was carried out in a study of CD8 T cells in ankylosing spondylitis. Comments on this clonotype: Its antigen is unknown.

V dropped 6 bases and J dropped 4; count of bases not matched to a gene: 9. The V gene's germline CDR1 is DFQATT and CDR2 SNEGSKA (reference sequence). The CDR3 runs to 14 residues. In making TCR beta libraries, quantitative 5'-RACE with molecular barcodes was used. TCRdb reanalysed the 5' RACE reads using MiXCR and keeps one entry per CDR3 protein. The table shows under 550,000 distinct CDR3 sequences, with around 26% occurring only once. Overall study findings and caveats: Seemingly characteristic of ankylosing spondylitis blood was a TCR beta motif consisting of under 10 highly homologous variants. Relatively scarce in peripheral blood, disease-linked clones were CD8+. Significantly higher representation of disease-linked clones was reported for matched ankylosing spondylitis synovial fluid.

The V and J genes are TRBV20-1 and TRBJ2-3, with TRBD2 identical over 8 bases. The sequenced material came from blood, either unsorted or a sorted T cell fraction (not recorded which). The sequence derives from a male donor with ankylosing spondylitis. The CDR3: CSAEKREGADTQYF. Written as DNA, the CDR3 is TGCAGTGCCGAGAAACGGGAGGGCGCAGATACGCAGTATTTT.